This T cell receptor beta chain is drawn from a study of T-cell reconstitution after alpha-beta-depleted transplantation in children. For TCRbeta, the library was prepared with unique molecular identifiers. Via MiXCR, TCRdb re-called the PCR reads, giving one row per CDR3 protein. The data hold about 27,000 distinct CDR3 sequences, with under 8% observed a single time. This clonotype has at least ten counts. Its cognate antigen is unknown. Trimming cost V 2 bases and J 6 bases; bases outside gene matches: 9. In germline, CDR1 is LGHDT, CDR2 YNNKEL (reference sequence). This CDR3 is built from 16 residues. Study outcomes and limitations: Among T cells one year after transplant, newly produced cells accounted for most counts and diversity. Surviving recipient T cells and thymic progenitors produced the high day-60 TCRbeta diversity seen in some patients. The origin of alpha-beta T cells about two months after transplant was reportedly several hundred expanded graft clones.

This specimen consisted of PBMCs, mostly from graft donor cells, obtained 180 days after TCRalphabeta/CD19-depleted stem cell transplant. The sequence came from a male patient younger than 18 who had a stem cell transplant for acute myeloid leukemia, so the T cells may come from the graft donor. The rearrangement links TRBV3-1 to TRBJ2-4; 8 bases align to TRBD2. CDR3 nucleotides: TGTGCCAGCAGCCAATTAGCGGGAAGCGGCGGAAACATTCAGTACTTC. Translation gives CASSQLAGSGGNIQYF.